Reported below is one TCR beta chain. There is no known antigen for this receptor. No per-base quality is available; no much larger clone lies one base away. TCRbeta CDR3 regions were amplified from genomic DNA by means of the immunoSEQ Assay, a bias-controlled multiplex PCR. On the authors' methods: The number of nucleated cells in each sample was estimated from the amplification of reference gene primers within the assay. To quantify the absolute abundance of each unique TCRbeta CDR3 rearrangement, sequence reads were collapsed and filtered. For each sample, productive Simpson clonality was calculated as the square root of Simpson's diversity index across productive rearrangements. TCRdb provides this immuneACCESS table in a form limited to in-frame rearrangements. Some clones are lacking; in checked studies, under half of them reflect an unresolved V gene, and why the rest are absent is not known. V and J calls and clone size come straight from that table; D and trimming were deduced from the DNA. This sample is represented by fewer than 250,000 clones; roughly nine tenths of them were singletons. More than 10% of the sample is in the top ten clones.

Enrolling through a virtual design, the prospective study's participants ranged in age from roughly 18 to 89 years and lived across roughly 23 United States geographic areas. To assign participants to cohorts, the prospective study relied on clinical history that participants themselves reported in a screening survey and a study questionnaire. ImmuneRACE Cohort 3 recovered participants were defined by two consecutive negative NP/OP PCR tests, healthcare professional clearance, or symptom resolution. Mobile phlebotomists in the prospective study collected whole blood, serum and a nasopharyngeal or oropharyngeal swab from every participant. Additional blood draws and questionnaires over an approximately two-month period could optionally be provided by prospective study participants. Prospective study blood samples were shipped either frozen or at room temperature before DNA extraction. This record belongs to a study of blood T cell repertoires in COVID-19 (dated by TCRdb to about 2020). Regarding the complete study: Samples covering the acute and convalescent phases of COVID-19 were provided by collaborators in the United States, Italy and Spain. Sample metadata almost always included a de-identified subject ID, COVID-19 status, age in years and sex. HLA class I and class II types, where available, came from metadata supplied by the sample provider rather than from assay-based typing. A freely available public database, intended as a resource for researchers studying the immune response to SARS-CoV-2, is where the repertoires were released. Subjects who had been exposed to COVID-19, were actively infected with it, or had recovered from it provided the deeply sampled blood TCRbeta repertoires that made up the dataset. The prospective study material was composed of cDNA or gDNA derived from T cells, B-cell-depleted T cells, or PBMCs. Samples came from the ongoing ImmuneRACE study (first 160 participants) plus 1,254 subjects from 6 global collaborators. On the study overall, not on this receptor specifically: The amount of clinical and demographic metadata varied by source and participant and was provided uncurated.

The CDR3 holds 17 amino acids from the cysteine to the phenylalanine. The CDR3 DNA has 51 bases and is translated from base 1. After removal of 4 bases from V and 4 bases from J, the junction retains 13 bases not matched to a gene. CDR1 and CDR2, looked up from the germline V gene, are LGHNA and YSLEER. This chain is built from TRBV4-3 and TRBJ2-7; 10 bases in the junction line up with TRBD2. This receptor was taken from a man aged 25-40 years who had recovered from COVID-19. Sequenced material: PBMCs or T cells enriched from blood (not recorded which). CDR3 protein: CASSPTVLAGVQYEQYF. The nucleotide sequence is given as TGCGCCAGCAGCCCCACCGTCCTAGCGGGGGTGCAGTACGAGCAGTACTTC.